The 10 T cell receptor beta chains presented below share a single source sample, sequenced in a study of vaccination effects on CD4 cells after COVID-19 (dated by TCRdb to between 2020 and 2023). After 10 to 11 days of culture, CD4+ T cells were isolated with the EasySep CD4+ T cell isolation kit. Library preparation was by the immunoSEQ multiplex PCR assay. In TCRdb, the immuneACCESS table is reduced to in-frame sequences with V and J assigned. These tables do not hold every clone; where another copy was compared, an unresolved V gene accounts for under half, and the others remain unexplained. In this sample the table shows 32,000 or so clones, approximately 71% of which occur a single time. The top ten clones comprise 4% to 5% of the sample. These TCRs are of unknown antigen specificity. This sample comprised CD4+ T cells from PBMCs cultured without peptide, obtained before COVID-19 vaccination. These receptors were collected from a human donor who received a COVID-19 vaccine.

The rearrangement links TRBV6-1 to TRBJ1-1; D may be TRBD1 (5 bases). In germline, CDR1 is MNHNS, CDR2 SASEGT. This CDR3 comprises 12 residues. Trimming took 1 base from V and 9 from J, leaving 9 bases between them. CDR3 loop: CASSEGDSKAFF. In DNA, the CDR3 is TGTGCCAGCAGTGAAGGGGACTCTAAAGCTTTCTTT.

The chain uses TRBV9 and TRBJ2-1; 9 positions match TRBD1. The junction had 4 bases not matched to a gene; V was cut back by 2 bases and J by 4 bases. This CDR3 has 15 residues. The germline gives CDR1 SGDLS, CDR2 YYNGEE. This CDR3 reads CASSVGQGMYNEQFF. CDR3 nucleotide sequence: TGTGCCAGCAGCGTGGGACAGGGAATGTACAATGAGCAGTTCTTC.

This rearrangement joins TRBV9 to TRBJ1-6, with D maybe TRBD1 (5 bases). In germline, CDR1 is SGDLS, CDR2 YYNGEE. CDR3 length equals 17 residues. V was cut by 0 bases and J by 7 bases, with 17 bases left in between. The CDR3 loop is CASSVGVLWGRNSPLHF. The DNA of the CDR3 is TGTGCCAGCAGCGTAGGAGTTCTTTGGGGGAGGAATTCACCCCTCCACTTT.

V gene TRBV6-5 combines with J gene TRBJ2-2; unclear D gene. Trimming shortened V by 2 bases and J by 6 bases, and 4 bases separated the two germline ends. Germline V gene lookup returns CDR1 MNHEY and CDR2 SVGAGI. This CDR3 region has 12 residues. CDR3: CASSYLAGELFF. The CDR3 DNA sequence: TGTGCCAGCAGTTACCTAGCCGGGGAGCTGTTTTTT.

The rearrangement uses TRBV5-1 and TRBJ2-2; D is unclear. In germline, CDR1 is SGHRS, CDR2 YFSETQ. The CDR3 loop spans 14 amino acids. Trimming took off 0 bases at V and 2 bases at J, with 5 bases between the two ends. For the CDR3, the DNA is TGCGCCAGCAGCTTGGACTTAAACACCGGGGAGCTGTTTTTT. Amino acids: CASSLDLNTGELFF.

This chain connects TRBV2 to TRBJ2-2; possibly TRBD1 or TRBD2 for D (5 bases each). This CDR3 region has 15 residues. Germline V lookup: CDR1 SNHLY, CDR2 FYNNEI. Trimming cost V 3 bases and J 7 bases, with 15 bases left between them. The CDR3 bases are TGTGCCAGCAGTGACCGGGGCCTTCCTGGCGGGGAGCTGTTTTTT. Its protein product is CASSDRGLPGGELFF. Combining the CDR3 with reference TRBV2 and TRBJ2-2 gives the whole variable domain EPEVTQTPSHQVTQMGQEVILRCVPISNHLYFYWYRQILGQKVEFLVSFYNNEISEKSEIFDDQFSVERPDGSNFTLKIRSTKLEDSAMYFCASSDRGLPGGELFFGEGSRLTVL.

The chain is built from TRBV5-1 and TRBJ1-5; no reliable D call. Germline CDR1 and CDR2: SGHRS and YFSETQ. V lost 0 bases to trimming and J lost 6 bases, with 10 bases between them. This CDR3 region has 14 residues. The CDR3 DNA is TGCGCCAGCAGCTTGGGAGTCGAGGGTCAGCCCCAGCATTTT. This codes for CASSLGVEGQPQHF.

The chain uses TRBV19 and TRBJ2-2; 7 bases are a match to TRBD1. The V and J ends lost 5 bases and 0 bases, in that order; junction bases with no gene match: 6. The CDR3 covers 16 residues. CDR1 is LNHDA, CDR2 SQIVND, per germline (reference sequence). This chain's CDR3 is CASSLYRGSNTGELFF. Written as DNA, the CDR3 is TGTGCCAGTAGTCTATACAGGGGATCGAACACCGGGGAGCTGTTTTTT.

The gene calls are TRBV5-6 and TRBJ1-3; D not certain. CDR1 is SGHDT, CDR2 YYEEEE, per germline. CDR3 length: 14 residues. V was trimmed by 0 bases and J by 1 base, leaving 5 bases between them. The CDR3 DNA sequence: TGTGCCAGCAGCTTGGCGGGGTCTGGAAACACCATATATTTT. Amino acids: CASSLAGSGNTIYF.

This clone is deemed medium-sized (0.01 to 0.1%). The chain combines TRBV20-1 with TRBJ1-3; 10 bases line up with TRBD1. Germline lookup yields CDR1 DFQATT and CDR2 SNEGSKA (reference sequence). The length of the CDR3 is 16 residues. Losses at the gene ends were 3 bases for V and 4 bases for J; bases not matched to a gene: 9. The CDR3 sequence: CSASNADRGQGNTIYF. Here the CDR3 DNA reads TGCAGTGCTAGTAACGCAGACAGGGGGCAAGGAAACACCATATATTTT.